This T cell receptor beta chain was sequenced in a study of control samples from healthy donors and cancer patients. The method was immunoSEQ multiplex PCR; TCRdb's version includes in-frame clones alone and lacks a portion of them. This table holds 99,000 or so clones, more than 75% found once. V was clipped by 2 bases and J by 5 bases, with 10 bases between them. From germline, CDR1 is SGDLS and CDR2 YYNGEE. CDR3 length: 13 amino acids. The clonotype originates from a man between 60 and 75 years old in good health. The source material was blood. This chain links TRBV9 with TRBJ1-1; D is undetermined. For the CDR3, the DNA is TGTGCCAGCAGCGTCCTACTTGGGACTGAAGCTTTCTTT. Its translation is CASSVLLGTEAFF.